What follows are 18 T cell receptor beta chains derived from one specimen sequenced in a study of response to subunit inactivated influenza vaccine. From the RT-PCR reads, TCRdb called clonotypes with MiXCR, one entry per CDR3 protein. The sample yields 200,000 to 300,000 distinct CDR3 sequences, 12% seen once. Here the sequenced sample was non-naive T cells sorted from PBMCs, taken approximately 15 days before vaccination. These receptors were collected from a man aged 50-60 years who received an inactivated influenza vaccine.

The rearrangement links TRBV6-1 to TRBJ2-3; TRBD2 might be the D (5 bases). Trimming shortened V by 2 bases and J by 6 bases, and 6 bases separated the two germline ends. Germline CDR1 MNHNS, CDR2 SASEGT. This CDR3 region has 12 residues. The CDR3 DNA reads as TGTGCCAGCAGTGAACCGGGGGATACGCAGTATTTT. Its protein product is CASSEPGDTQYF.

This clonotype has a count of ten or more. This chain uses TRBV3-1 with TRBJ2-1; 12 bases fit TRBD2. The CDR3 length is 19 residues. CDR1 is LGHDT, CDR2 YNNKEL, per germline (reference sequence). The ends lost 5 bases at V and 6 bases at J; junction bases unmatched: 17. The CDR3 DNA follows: TGTGCCAGCAGCACAACCCAGGGAACCTCTAGCGGGAGGGGCAATGAGCAGTTCTTC. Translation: CASSTTQGTSSGRGNEQFF.

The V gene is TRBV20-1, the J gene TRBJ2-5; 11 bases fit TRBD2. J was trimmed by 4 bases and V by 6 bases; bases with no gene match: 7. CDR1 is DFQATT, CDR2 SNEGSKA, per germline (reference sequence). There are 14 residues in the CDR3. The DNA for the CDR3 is TGCAGTGCAGTAGCGGGAGGGCCCTTAGAGACCCAGTACTTC. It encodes CSAVAGGPLETQYF.

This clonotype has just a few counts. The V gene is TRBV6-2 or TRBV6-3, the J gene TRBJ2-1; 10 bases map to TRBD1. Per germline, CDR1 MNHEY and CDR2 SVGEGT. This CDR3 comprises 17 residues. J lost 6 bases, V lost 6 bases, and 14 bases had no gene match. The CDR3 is CASRKNRDRGYGNEQFF. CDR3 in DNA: TGTGCCAGCAGAAAAAATCGGGACAGGGGATACGGCAATGAGCAGTTCTTC.

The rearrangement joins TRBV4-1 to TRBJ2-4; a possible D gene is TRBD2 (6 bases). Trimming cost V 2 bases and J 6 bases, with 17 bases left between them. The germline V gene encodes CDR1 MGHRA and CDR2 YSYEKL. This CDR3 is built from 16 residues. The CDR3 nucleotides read TGCGCCAGCAGCCAACAAATAGGGAGGCCGGGAAACATTCAGTACTTC. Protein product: CASSQQIGRPGNIQYF.

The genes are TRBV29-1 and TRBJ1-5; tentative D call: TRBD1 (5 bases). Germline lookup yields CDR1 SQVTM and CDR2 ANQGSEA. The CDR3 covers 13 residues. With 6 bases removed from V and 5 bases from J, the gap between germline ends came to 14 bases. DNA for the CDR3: TGCAGCGTCGCCAGGGATTTGGATCAGCCCCAGCATTTT. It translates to CSVARDLDQPQHF.

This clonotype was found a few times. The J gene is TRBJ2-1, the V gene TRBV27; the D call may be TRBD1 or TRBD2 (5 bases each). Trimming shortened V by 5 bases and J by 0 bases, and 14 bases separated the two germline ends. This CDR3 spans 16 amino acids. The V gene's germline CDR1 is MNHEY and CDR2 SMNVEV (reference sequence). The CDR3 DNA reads TGTGCCAGCAGTGGGGACCTCCTCAGCTCCTACAATGAGCAGTTCTTC. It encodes CASSGDLLSSYNEQFF.

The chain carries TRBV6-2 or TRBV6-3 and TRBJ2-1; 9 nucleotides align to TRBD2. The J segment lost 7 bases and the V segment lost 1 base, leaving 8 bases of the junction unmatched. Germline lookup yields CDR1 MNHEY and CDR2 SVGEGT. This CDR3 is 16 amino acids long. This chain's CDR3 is CASSYYSGRVENEQFF. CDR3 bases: TGTGCCAGCAGTTACTATAGCGGGAGAGTCGAGAATGAGCAGTTCTTC.

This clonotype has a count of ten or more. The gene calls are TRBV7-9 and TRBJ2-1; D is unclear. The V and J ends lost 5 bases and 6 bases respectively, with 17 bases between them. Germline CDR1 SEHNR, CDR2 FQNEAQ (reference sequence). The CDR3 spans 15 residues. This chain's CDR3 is CASSPTKTSINEQFF. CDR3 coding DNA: TGTGCCAGCAGCCCGACGAAGACCAGCATCAATGAGCAGTTCTTC.

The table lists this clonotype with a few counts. CDR3 protein: CASSLGQGFYEQYF. In DNA, the CDR3 is TGCGCCAGCAGCTTGGGACAGGGGTTCTACGAGCAGTACTTC. This rearrangement joins TRBV5-1 to TRBJ2-7; 8 bases are a match to TRBD1. Germline CDR1 SGHRS, CDR2 YFSETQ. V gave up 0 bases and J gave up 3 bases; unmatched junction bases: 2. The CDR3 spans 14 residues.

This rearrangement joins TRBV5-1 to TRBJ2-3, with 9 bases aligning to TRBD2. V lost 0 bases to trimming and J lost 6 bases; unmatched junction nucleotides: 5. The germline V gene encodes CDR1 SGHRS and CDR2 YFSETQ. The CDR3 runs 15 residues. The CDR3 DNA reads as TGCGCCAGCAGCTTGGGCGGGGGGGCCGCGGATACGCAGTATTTT. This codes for CASSLGGGAADTQYF.

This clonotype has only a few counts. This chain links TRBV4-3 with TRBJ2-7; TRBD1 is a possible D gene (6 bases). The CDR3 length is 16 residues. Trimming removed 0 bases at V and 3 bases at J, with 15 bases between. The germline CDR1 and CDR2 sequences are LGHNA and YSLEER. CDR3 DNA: TGCGCCAGCAGCCAAGATCGTAGCAGGGGAAACTACGAGCAGTACTTC. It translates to CASSQDRSRGNYEQYF.

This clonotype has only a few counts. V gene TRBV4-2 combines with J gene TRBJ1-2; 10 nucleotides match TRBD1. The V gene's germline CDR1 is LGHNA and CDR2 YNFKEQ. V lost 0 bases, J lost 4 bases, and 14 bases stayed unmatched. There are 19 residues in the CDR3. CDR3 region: CASSQEVVSRTGGSYGYTF. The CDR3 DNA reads TGTGCCAGCAGCCAAGAGGTGGTTTCCAGGACAGGGGGATCCTATGGCTACACCTTC.

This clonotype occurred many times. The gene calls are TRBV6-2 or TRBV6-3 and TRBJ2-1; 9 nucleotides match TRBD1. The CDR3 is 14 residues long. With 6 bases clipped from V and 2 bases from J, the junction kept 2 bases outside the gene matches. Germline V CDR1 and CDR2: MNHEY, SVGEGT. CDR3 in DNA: TGTGCCAGCAGGACAGGGGGGGCCTACAATGAGCAGTTCTTC. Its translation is CASRTGGAYNEQFF.

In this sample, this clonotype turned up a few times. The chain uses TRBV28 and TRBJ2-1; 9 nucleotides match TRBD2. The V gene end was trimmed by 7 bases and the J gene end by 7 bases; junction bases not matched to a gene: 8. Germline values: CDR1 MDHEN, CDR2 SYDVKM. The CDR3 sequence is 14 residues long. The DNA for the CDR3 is TGTGCCAGCAAGACTAGCGGCCTCGTTAATGAGCAGTTCTTC. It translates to CASKTSGLVNEQFF.

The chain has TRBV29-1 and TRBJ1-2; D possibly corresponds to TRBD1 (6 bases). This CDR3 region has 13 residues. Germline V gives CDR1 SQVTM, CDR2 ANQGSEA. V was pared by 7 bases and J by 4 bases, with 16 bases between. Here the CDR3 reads CSAEGDLGYGYTF. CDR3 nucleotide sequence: TGCAGCGCCGAGGGGGATTTAGGCTATGGCTACACCTTC.

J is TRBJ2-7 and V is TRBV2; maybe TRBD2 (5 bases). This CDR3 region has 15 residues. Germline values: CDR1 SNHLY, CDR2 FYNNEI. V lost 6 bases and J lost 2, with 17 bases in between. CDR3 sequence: CASSDLVEATYEQYF. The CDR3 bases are TGTGCCAGCAGCGACCTAGTGGAGGCCACCTACGAGCAGTACTTC. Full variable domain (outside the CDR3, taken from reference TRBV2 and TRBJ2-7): EPEVTQTPSHQVTQMGQEVILRCVPISNHLYFYWYRQILGQKVEFLVSFYNNEISEKSEIFDDQFSVERPDGSNFTLKIRSTKLEDSAMYFCASSDLVEATYEQYFGPGTRLTVT.

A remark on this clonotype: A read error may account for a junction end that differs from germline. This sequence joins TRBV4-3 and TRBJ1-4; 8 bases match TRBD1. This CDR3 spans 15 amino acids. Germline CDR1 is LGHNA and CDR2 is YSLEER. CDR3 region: CASCQGDRWDEKLFF. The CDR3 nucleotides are TGCGCCAGCTGCCAAGGGGACAGGTGGGATGAAAAACTGTTTTTT.